The present T cell receptor (beta chain) was sequenced within a study of sequential checkpoint blockade in melanoma. Treatment here: randomized to nivolumab then ipilimumab (arm A) or the reverse (arm B). Measured with immunoSEQ multiplex PCR; TCRdb has only the in-frame clones, and not every one. The sample carries over 8,000 clones, more than 90% recorded once. V lost 4 bases and J lost 7, with 7 bases in between. Germline-derived CDR1 and CDR2 are SQVTM and ANQGSEA. This CDR3 contains 10 residues. The chain has TRBV29-1 and TRBJ1-1; the D is unclear. The receptor was derived from a human donor with melanoma. Material: CD8+ T cells sorted from blood (inferred from file names), obtained from a patient given nivolumab and ipilimumab in sequence. The CDR3: CSVGGIEAFF. For the CDR3, the DNA is TGCAGCGTTGGAGGAATTGAAGCTTTCTTT.